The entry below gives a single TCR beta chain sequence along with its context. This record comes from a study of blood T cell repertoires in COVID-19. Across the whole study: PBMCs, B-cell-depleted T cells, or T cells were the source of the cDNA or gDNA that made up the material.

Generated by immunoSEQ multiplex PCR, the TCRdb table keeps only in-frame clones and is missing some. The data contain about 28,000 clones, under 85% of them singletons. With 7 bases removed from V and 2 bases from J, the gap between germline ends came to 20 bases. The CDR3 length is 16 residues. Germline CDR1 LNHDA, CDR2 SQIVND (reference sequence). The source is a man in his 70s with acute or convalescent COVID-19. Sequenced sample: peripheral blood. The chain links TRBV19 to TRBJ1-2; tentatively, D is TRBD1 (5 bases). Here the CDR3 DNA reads TGTGCCAGTACCCAGCAGGGTCAGAGGAAAAACTATGGCTACACCTTC. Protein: CASTQQGQRKNYGYTF.